The subject of this entry is one T cell receptor (beta chain). Antigen: not known. The sample originates from a study of T-cell reconstitution after alpha-beta-depleted transplantation in children. General study results and limits: Recipient T cells and thymic progenitors that survived gave rise to the high TCRbeta diversity observed at day 60 in some patients.

CDR1 and CDR2 from the germline V gene are SGHTA and FQGTGA. V gave up 3 bases and J gave up 2 bases, with 32 bases separating them. The CDR3 contains 22 residues. For TCRbeta, the library was prepared with unique molecular identifiers. TCRdb redid the calling of the PCR reads with MiXCR, one entry per CDR3 protein. The sample records approximately 1,000,000 distinct CDR3 sequences, roughly 29% being singletons. This chain joins TRBV7-3 and TRBJ1-5; TRBD1 might be the D (5 bases). The sequence was obtained from a boy under two years old who had a stem cell transplant for SCID, so the T cells may come from the graft donor. The source was PBMCs, mostly from graft donor cells, collected 360 days after TCRalphabeta/CD19-depleted stem cell transplant. CDR3 loop: CASSFRFEGAGTLGSGNQPQHF. The DNA for the CDR3 is TGTGCCAGCAGCTTTAGGTTTGAGGGCGCAGGGACCTTAGGCAGTGGCAATCAGCCCCAGCATTTT.